This TCR beta chain was identified during a study of blood T cell repertoires in COVID-19. The table came from immunoSEQ multiplex PCR; TCRdb's copy has only in-frame clones and leaves some out. In the table there are around 250,000 clones, 70% to 85% of which are singletons. Looked up from germline, CDR1 is KGHSH and CDR2 is LQKENI. This CDR3 is built from 15 residues. Trimming cost V 5 bases and J 0 bases; bases outside gene matches: 3. This chain joins TRBV18 and TRBJ2-1; 8 bases line up with TRBD1. This receptor was taken from a woman aged 80 or over with acute or convalescent COVID-19. The sequenced material came from peripheral blood. DNA of the CDR3: TGTGCCAGCTCAAACGGACAGGGCTCCTACAATGAGCAGTTCTTC. It translates to CASSNGQGSYNEQFF. The whole variable domain, filled in from reference TRBV18 and TRBJ2-1, reads NAGVMQNPRHLVRRRGQEARLRCSPMKGHSHVYWYRQLPEEGLKFMVYLQKENIIDESGMPKERFSAEFPKEGPSILRIQQVVRGDSAAYFCASSNGQGSYNEQFFGPGTRLTVL.